Shown below are 27 T cell receptor beta chains from a single sample sequenced in a study of CD8 T cells in Susac syndrome. RNA in amounts of roughly 0.5 to 1 ug was reverse transcribed with random hexamers. TCRdb re-derived calls from the immunoSEQ multiplex PCR reads in MiXCR, one entry per CDR3 protein. The sample records more than 55,000 distinct CDR3 sequences, more than 85% being singletons. Input material: CD8+ T cells from PBMCs. Receptor source: a human donor in good health.

The V and J genes are TRBV7-8 and TRBJ2-1; D is unresolved. The CDR3 is made up of 14 amino acids. The V and J ends lost 1 base and 6 bases respectively, with 10 bases between them. Germline V gene data show CDR1 as SGHVS and CDR2 as FQNEAQ. The CDR3 reads CASSLDLLGNEQFF. The DNA for the CDR3 is TGTGCCAGCAGCTTAGATCTTCTCGGCAATGAGCAGTTCTTC.

As to this clonotype: One end of the junction fails to match germline, which may point to a read error. The CDR3 region has the DNA TGCGCCAGCAACCAAGGGGGAACAGATACGCAGTATTTT. Amino acid sequence: CASNQGGTDTQYF. The V and J genes are TRBV4-1 and TRBJ2-3; a possible D gene is TRBD1 (6 bases). CDR3 length: 13 residues. Germline V lookup: CDR1 MGHRA, CDR2 YSYEKL.

The J gene is TRBJ1-3, the V gene TRBV4-1; D is uncertain. The CDR3 is made up of 13 amino acids. Trimming shortened V by 2 bases and J by 7 bases, and 9 bases separated the two germline ends. CDR1 and CDR2 (germline): MGHRA, YSYEKL. In DNA form, the CDR3 reads TGCGCCAGCAGCCAACCCTCAGTTAACACCATATATTTT. Translating gives CASSQPSVNTIYF.

The chain has TRBV6-2 or TRBV6-3 and TRBJ2-7; unclear D gene. Germline-derived CDR1 and CDR2 are MNHEY and SVGEGT. The CDR3 spans 13 residues. V lost 4 bases and J 0 bases, leaving 7 bases between the germline ends. The CDR3: CASSWGSSYEQYV. CDR3 in DNA: TGTGCCAGCAGTTGGGGAAGCTCCTACGAGCAGTACGTC.

This chain joins TRBV24-1 and TRBJ1-5, with 7 bases fitting TRBD1. The germline gives CDR1 KGHDR, CDR2 SFDVKD. The CDR3 runs to 13 residues. Trimming cost V 4 bases and J 6 bases; bases outside gene matches: 2. CDR3: CATSDAGGQPQHF. CDR3 nucleotide sequence: TGTGCCACCAGTGACGCAGGGGGTCAGCCCCAGCATTTT.

In its sample, this clonotype was seen once. This chain links TRBV28 with TRBJ2-3; D remains ambiguous. The germline V gene encodes CDR1 MDHEN and CDR2 SYDVKM. The CDR3 is 12 residues long. V gave up 11 bases and J gave up 1 base, with 10 bases separating them. CDR3 sequence reads: CASRRGTDTQYF. The CDR3 nucleotides read TGTGCCTCTCGAAGGGGCACAGATACGCAGTATTTT.

The rearrangement uses TRBV7-9 and TRBJ2-1; perhaps TRBD1 as D (6 bases). CDR3 length equals 12 residues. The germline CDR1 and CDR2 sequences are SEHNR and FQNEAQ (reference sequence). V was shortened by 9 bases and J by 6 bases, with 12 bases between the two germline ends. CDR3 nucleotides: TGTGCCAGTGAGGGACATATCAATGAGCAGTTCTTC. This gives the protein CASEGHINEQFF.

This sequence joins TRBV29-1 and TRBJ2-1, with D maybe TRBD2 (6 bases). Between the trimmed V and J ends, which lost 5 bases and 6 bases, there was a span of 20 bases. Germline values: CDR1 SQVTM, CDR2 ANQGSEA. The CDR3 covers 15 residues. CDR3 nucleotides: TGCAGCGTTCCCTATCCGGGGGTGAGGGGCAATGAGCAGTTCTTC. Translation gives CSVPYPGVRGNEQFF.

The rearrangement links TRBV3-1 to TRBJ2-5; D not resolved. V was clipped by 0 bases and J by 5 bases, with 13 bases between them. Germline loops: CDR1 LGHDT, CDR2 YNNKEL (reference sequence). The CDR3 is 15 residues long. CDR3 nucleotides: TGTGCCAGCAGCCAAGATAAGCGAATCGCGGAGACCCAGTACTTC. Its protein product is CASSQDKRIAETQYF.

The J gene is TRBJ2-7, the V gene TRBV13; unclear D gene. CDR1 PRHDT and CDR2 FYEKMQ come from the germline V gene (reference sequence). This CDR3 is built from 13 residues. Trimming removed 3 bases from V and 2 bases from J, with 8 bases in between. In DNA form, the CDR3 reads TGTGCCAGCAGCTTGAACGGGCCCTACGAGCAGTACTTC. Protein: CASSLNGPYEQYF.

In its sample, this clonotype was seen once. In DNA form, the CDR3 reads TGTGCCAGCCGGGGGGGGGAGAGTCTCACAGATACGCAGTATTTT. It specifies CASRGGESLTDTQYF. This chain uses TRBV28 with TRBJ2-3, with 8 bases aligning to TRBD2. The CDR3 is made up of 15 amino acids. J gave up 2 bases and V 8 bases, and 9 bases lay outside the gene matches. Germline CDR1 is MDHEN and CDR2 is SYDVKM.

The gene calls are TRBV5-1 and TRBJ1-2; tentative D call: TRBD1 (6 bases). The length of the CDR3 is 16 residues. Germline-derived CDR1 and CDR2 are SGHRS and YFSETQ. Trimming took off 1 base at V and 0 bases at J, with 13 bases between the two ends. CDR3 residues: CASSLSVTGSNYGYTF. DNA of the CDR3: TGCGCCAGCAGCTTGTCTGTGACAGGTTCTAACTATGGCTACACCTTC.

There are a few counts of this clonotype. V usage is TRBV29-1 and J usage is TRBJ2-2; no clear D. CDR1 SQVTM and CDR2 ANQGSEA come from the germline V gene. V lost 4 bases and J lost 5, with 5 bases in between. The CDR3 extends over 11 amino acids. In nucleotides, the CDR3 is TGCAGCGTTGCCGGAACCGGGGAGCTGTTTTTT. Translation: CSVAGTGELFF.

Turning to this clonotype: As the CDR3 is not closed by the conserved phenylalanine or tryptophan, this likely results from a read error. The genes are TRBV11-3 and TRBJ2-2; tentatively, D is TRBD1 or TRBD2 (5 bases each). V was cut by 3 bases and J by 4 bases, with 18 bases left in between. This CDR3 has 17 residues. Germline CDR1 SGHNT, CDR2 YENEEA. The CDR3: CASSFSPGRGITGELFL. The CDR3 DNA reads as TGTGCCAGCAGCTTTTCCCCGGGGCGCGGAATCACCGGGGAGCTGTTTCTT.

This chain uses TRBV28 with TRBJ2-7; a weak D match, TRBD2 (5 bases). The CDR3 sequence is 13 residues long. The germline V gene has CDR1 MDHEN and CDR2 SYDVKM. The V and J ends lost 10 bases and 4 bases respectively, with 17 bases between them. CDR3: CATSLLTGYEQYF. In DNA, the CDR3 is TGTGCCACTAGCCTGCTCACGGGTTACGAGCAGTACTTC.

The chain couples TRBV29-1 to TRBJ1-1; D is uncertain. This CDR3 region has 10 residues. V dropped 7 bases and J dropped 4 bases, with 7 bases sitting between them. CDR1 SQVTM and CDR2 ANQGSEA come from the germline V gene. As DNA, the CDR3 is TGCAGCGAGTCGGGCACTGAAGCTTTCTTT. Its protein is CSESGTEAFF.

The chain has TRBV28 and TRBJ2-5; 9 nucleotides line up with TRBD2. This CDR3 has 15 residues. The V gene's germline CDR1 is MDHEN and CDR2 SYDVKM. J gave up 5 bases and V 3 bases, and 7 bases lay outside the gene matches. CDR3 amino acids: CASSFPTSGFETQYF. For the CDR3, the DNA is TGTGCCAGCAGTTTTCCGACTAGCGGTTTCGAGACCCAGTACTTC.

V is TRBV20-1 and J is TRBJ1-5; D is unclear. The CDR3 runs to 16 residues. V lost 0 bases to trimming and J lost 0 bases, with 12 bases between them. Germline CDR1 DFQATT, CDR2 SNEGSKA (reference sequence). CDR3 sequence (DNA): TGCAGTGCTAGAGATCTCGGAGAATATAGCAATCAGCCCCAGCATTTT. Amino acids: CSARDLGEYSNQPQHF.

This clonotype has only a few counts. The V and J genes are TRBV6-2 or TRBV6-3 and TRBJ1-2; D is possibly TRBD1 (5 bases). V lost 2 bases and J lost 8, with 12 bases in between. Germline lookup yields CDR1 MNHEY and CDR2 SVGEGT. The CDR3 length is 13 residues. Written as DNA, the CDR3 is TGTGCCAGCAGTTACGGACCAGGGAGGGGCTACACCTTC. It is translated as CASSYGPGRGYTF.

The gene calls are TRBV18 and TRBJ2-7, with TRBD1 as a possible D gene (5 bases). Trimming removed 0 bases at V and 2 bases at J, with 11 bases between. The CDR3 has 15 residues. Germline CDR1 and CDR2: KGHSH and LQKENI. CDR3 region: CASSPPQDRTYEQYF. Written as DNA, the CDR3 is TGTGCCAGCTCACCACCACAGGATCGAACCTACGAGCAGTACTTC.

The chain has TRBV6-6 and TRBJ2-5; perhaps TRBD2 as D (6 bases). V was trimmed by 7 bases and J by 9 bases, leaving 18 bases between them. Looked up from germline, CDR1 is MNHNY and CDR2 is SVGAGI (reference sequence). The length of the CDR3 is 13 residues. The CDR3 bases are TGTGCCAGCAATCGGGAGTGGAACGGGGCCCAGTACTTC. Its protein product is CASNREWNGAQYF.

The chain has TRBV15 and TRBJ2-5; 10 bases line up with TRBD2. The germline V gene has CDR1 LNHNV and CDR2 YYDKDF (reference sequence). The CDR3 loop spans 16 amino acids. V was pared by 5 bases and J by 1 base, with 7 bases of the junction left unmatched. Here the CDR3 DNA reads TGTGCCACCAGCGCTTTTAGCGGGGGGATCCAAGAGACCCAGTACTTC. Its translation: CATSAFSGGIQETQYF.

V and J are TRBV6-6 and TRBJ2-5; D call uncertain. The CDR3 totals 13 residues. Trimming left V 2 bases short and J 5 bases short, with 9 bases between. Germline CDR1 is MNHNY and CDR2 is SVGAGI (reference sequence). CDR3 residues: CASSYVHLETQYF. The CDR3 DNA sequence: TGTGCCAGCAGTTACGTCCACTTGGAGACCCAGTACTTC.

This chain's CDR3 is CASSQLGPAGETQYF. Written as DNA, the CDR3 is TGCGCCAGCAGCCAACTTGGACCAGCGGGAGAGACCCAGTACTTC. The rearrangement uses TRBV5-1 and TRBJ2-5; D is perhaps TRBD2 (6 bases). The CDR3 loop spans 15 amino acids. V was pared by 4 bases and J by 4 bases, with 17 bases between. CDR1 and CDR2 from the germline V gene are SGHRS and YFSETQ.

J is TRBJ1-6 and V is TRBV7-2, with TRBD1 as a possible D gene (5 bases). The CDR3 is 16 amino acids. Trimming left V 1 base short and J 3 bases short, with 10 bases between. The V gene's germline CDR1 is SGHTA and CDR2 FQGNSA. CDR3 DNA sequence: TGTGCCAGCAGCTTAGAACACAGGCGCTATAATTCACCCCTCCACTTT. Translating gives CASSLEHRRYNSPLHF.

The rearrangement links TRBV5-6 to TRBJ1-1; D remains ambiguous. The CDR3 length is 12 residues. The germline gives CDR1 SGHDT, CDR2 YYEEEE. Trimming pared 1 base from V and 6 bases from J, leaving 7 bases between. CDR3 in DNA: TGTGCCAGCAGCTTGACTAACCCTGAAGCTTTCTTT. Residues: CASSLTNPEAFF.

This chain uses TRBV7-6 with TRBJ2-2; D might be TRBD1 or TRBD2, each matching 5 bases. Trimming removed 1 base at V and 0 bases at J, with 12 bases between. This CDR3 has 17 residues. The germline V gene has CDR1 SGHVS and CDR2 FNYEAQ. The CDR3 nucleotides read TGTGCCAGCAGCTTAGATGTGGGGGATTCGAACACCGGGGAGCTGTTTTTT. As protein: CASSLDVGDSNTGELFF.